The 27 T cell receptor beta chains below all came from one sample that was sequenced in a study of shared clonotypes between healthy human individuals. Profiling relied on immunoSEQ multiplex PCR, and the TCRdb table lists in-frame clones only, not all of them. This repertoire shows 2 million to 2.5 million clones, around 93% found once; its top ten account for about 0.36%. Sequencing was carried out using naive CD4+ T cells from PBMCs. Subset noted: CD45RA+ positively selected. The receptors derive from a young man in good health. Some clones in this sample may be carry-over from other donors' samples.

V and J are TRBV18 and TRBJ2-3, with TRBD1 identical over 8 bases. With 3 bases clipped from V and 3 bases from J, the junction kept 5 bases outside the gene matches. Germline assignment: CDR1 KGHSH and CDR2 LQKENI. The CDR3 runs 15 residues. DNA of the CDR3: TGTGCCAGCTCACCGGACAGGGTGTCGACAGATACGCAGTATTTT. This codes for CASSPDRVSTDTQYF. Full variable domain (missing parts from reference TRBV18 and TRBJ2-3): NAGVMQNPRHLVRRRGQEARLRCSPMKGHSHVYWYRQLPEEGLKFMVYLQKENIIDESGMPKERFSAEFPKEGPSILRIQQVVRGDSAAYFCASSPDRVSTDTQYFGPGTRLTVL.

The CDR3 is CASSEAGVIYNSPLHF. The CDR3 DNA reads as TGTGCCAGCAGTGAAGCGGGAGTGATTTATAATTCACCCCTCCACTTT. The rearrangement joins TRBV6-1 to TRBJ1-6; no definite D call. The V gene's germline CDR1 is MNHNS and CDR2 SASEGT. Trimming pared 0 bases from V and 4 bases from J, leaving 10 bases between. CDR3 length: 16 amino acids.

The chain has TRBV5-8 and TRBJ2-2; 8 bases are shared with TRBD1. CDR3 length equals 16 residues. V trimming: 4 bases; J trimming: 3 bases; junction bases outside the gene matches: 8. Per the germline V gene, CDR1 is SGHTS and CDR2 is YDEGEE. Here the CDR3 reads CASSLYLQGDTGELFF. The CDR3, as DNA: TGTGCCAGCAGCCTATACTTACAGGGGGACACCGGGGAGCTGTTTTTT.

J is TRBJ2-3 and V is TRBV6-4; possibly TRBD2 for D (6 bases). The length of the CDR3 is 14 residues. The germline V and J ends were trimmed by 5 bases and 3 bases, with 12 bases remaining between them. CDR1 and CDR2 from the germline V gene are MRHNA and SNTAGT. CDR3 amino acids: CASSQSGTTDTQYF. CDR3 nucleotides: TGTGCCAGCAGTCAGTCCGGGACTACAGATACGCAGTATTTT.

CDR3 DNA sequence: TGCAGCGTTAAACCAGGGGGGGGTTACAATGAGCAGTTCTTC. Translated: CSVKPGGGYNEQFF. The rearrangement links TRBV29-1 to TRBJ2-1; D possibly uses TRBD1 or TRBD2 (7 bases each). CDR3 size: 14 residues. The ends were cut back, 5 bases at V and 4 bases at J, with 15 bases in the middle. Looked up from germline, CDR1 is SQVTM and CDR2 is ANQGSEA.

The J gene is TRBJ2-4, the V gene TRBV4-2; D gene uncertain. The V gene's germline CDR1 is LGHNA and CDR2 YNFKEQ. CDR3 length equals 12 residues. V lost 2 bases and J lost 11, with 10 bases in between. CDR3 protein: CASSQLPNVQYF. The CDR3 nucleotides read TGTGCCAGCAGCCAACTTCCGAACGTTCAGTACTTC.

With regard to this clone: The sample carries other DNA sequences with the same CDR3. The J gene is TRBJ2-7, the V gene TRBV7-6; possible D gene TRBD2, 5 bases. Germline CDR1 and CDR2: SGHVS and FNYEAQ. The CDR3 consists of 12 residues. The V end was cut by 5 bases, the J end by 4 bases, with 9 bases between. This CDR3 reads CASSPRGYEQYF. CDR3 bases: TGTGCCAGCAGCCCTAGAGGGTACGAGCAGTACTTC. The entire variable domain, with the rest obtained from reference TRBV7-6 and TRBJ2-7, is as follows: GAGVSQSPRYKVTKRGQDVALRCDPISGHVSLYWYRQALGQGPEFLTYFNYEAQQDKSGLPNDRFSAERPEGSISTLTIQRTEQRDSAMYRCASSPRGYEQYFGPGTRLTVT.

CDR3 nucleotides: TGTGCCAGCAGCTTAGGGGCCAGCGGGCCCACAGATACGCAGTATTTT. Its translation: CASSLGASGPTDTQYF. This sequence joins TRBV7-2 and TRBJ2-3; D may be TRBD2 (6 bases). The germline V gene encodes CDR1 SGHTA and CDR2 FQGNSA. The ends were cut back, 1 base at V and 2 bases at J, with 13 bases in the middle. CDR3 size: 16 residues.

To note about this clone: The sample contains more than one DNA sequence encoding this CDR3. The chain carries TRBV5-4 and TRBJ2-7; TRBD2 matches 8 bases. Trimming took 0 bases from V and 2 from J; bases not matched to a gene: 4. Germline assignment: CDR1 SGHNT and CDR2 YYREEE (reference sequence). This CDR3 has 15 residues. The DNA of the CDR3 is TGTGCCAGCAGCTTGGGCCTAGCGGGCACCTACGAGCAGTACTTC. Translation gives CASSLGLAGTYEQYF.

V is TRBV6-1 and J is TRBJ2-5; possible D gene TRBD2, 7 bases. V lost 7 bases and J 1 base, leaving 16 bases between the germline ends. The CDR3 runs 15 residues. Germline CDR1 is MNHNS and CDR2 is SASEGT. The CDR3 DNA is TGTGCCAGCACGAGGGGGGGGCAAGTCCAAGAGACCCAGTACTTC. Its protein is CASTRGGQVQETQYF.

The chain has TRBV5-1 and TRBJ2-3; TRBD1 might be the D (6 bases). V lost 3 bases and J 4 bases, leaving 18 bases between the germline ends. Per germline, CDR1 SGHRS and CDR2 YFSETQ. The CDR3 spans 16 residues. The CDR3 region has the DNA TGCGCCAGCAGCTCCGCCTACGAAGGGGGAGCAGATACGCAGTATTTT. Translated, it gives CASSSAYEGGADTQYF.

The CDR3, as DNA: TGTGCCAGCAGCCCGATCCGGGGGCGATACGAGCAGTACTTC. Protein sequence: CASSPIRGRYEQYF. V gene TRBV11-2 combines with J gene TRBJ2-7, with D perhaps matching TRBD1 or TRBD2 (6 bases each). The CDR3 loop spans 14 amino acids. Germline loops: CDR1 SGHAT, CDR2 FQNNGV. V lost 5 bases, J lost 4 bases, and 15 bases lay in between.

The J gene is TRBJ2-3, the V gene TRBV6-5; 9 nucleotides line up with TRBD1. The J segment lost 7 bases and the V segment lost 4 bases, leaving 6 bases of the junction unmatched. The CDR3 loop spans 14 amino acids. In germline, CDR1 is MNHEY, CDR2 SVGAGI. The CDR3 protein is CASSLGQGRNTQYF. The CDR3 DNA follows: TGTGCCAGCAGTTTGGGACAGGGTAGAAATACGCAGTATTTT.

Comments on this clone: Other DNA variants within this sample encode the same CDR3. The chain joins TRBV28 to TRBJ1-2; 7 nucleotides agree with TRBD1. Per the germline V gene, CDR1 is MDHEN and CDR2 is SYDVKM. With V trimmed by 8 bases and J by 2 bases, 5 bases remained unmatched. The CDR3 has 13 amino acids. The CDR3 reads CASLDRENYGYTF. DNA of the CDR3: TGTGCCAGCTTAGACAGGGAAAACTATGGCTACACCTTC.

In regard to this clone: Other nucleotide sequences from this sample produce the same CDR3. This chain connects TRBV5-1 to TRBJ1-5, with TRBD1 identical over 9 bases. CDR3 length: 15 amino acids. Looked up from germline, CDR1 is SGHRS and CDR2 is YFSETQ. The trim removed 0 bases at V and 7 bases at J, leaving 5 bases unmatched. Written as DNA, the CDR3 is TGCGCCAGCAGCTTGGGTGGGACAGGGAACCAGCCCCAGCATTTT. Translating it yields CASSLGGTGNQPQHF.

Details on this clone: Other DNA sequences of this sample code for an identical CDR3. The V call is TRBV9, the J call TRBJ1-2; 7 positions agree with TRBD1. This CDR3 region has 14 residues. V lost 0 bases to trimming and J lost 5 bases; unmatched junction nucleotides: 4. Germline CDR1 SGDLS, CDR2 YYNGEE. CDR3 nucleotides: TGTGCCAGCAGCGTAGTTGGGACAGATTATGGCTACACCTTC. This codes for CASSVVGTDYGYTF.

The chain couples TRBV10-3 to TRBJ1-2, with D perhaps matching TRBD1 (6 bases). Between the trimmed V and J ends, which lost 0 bases and 5 bases, there was a span of 10 bases. The CDR3 covers 14 residues. Looked up from germline, CDR1 is ENHRY and CDR2 is SYGVKD. CDR3: CAISESGTTYGYTF. The CDR3 region has the DNA TGTGCCATCAGTGAGTCAGGGACAACTTATGGCTACACCTTC.

The chain joins TRBV30 to TRBJ1-4; D perhaps matches TRBD1 (6 bases). The V end was cut by 6 bases, the J end by 8 bases, with 22 bases between. In germline, CDR1 is GTSNPN, CDR2 SVGIG (reference sequence). The CDR3 sequence is 15 residues long. The DNA of the CDR3 is TGTGCCTGTCTTAAAGGAGGATTTAGGGGGGAAAAACTGTTTTTT. It yields the protein CACLKGGFRGEKLFF. The full variable domain, in which reference TRBV30 and TRBJ1-4 provide the parts outside the CDR3, is SQTIHQWPATLVQPVGSPLSLECTVEGTSNPNLYWYRQAAGRGLQLLFYSVGIGQISSEVPQNLSASRPQDRQFILSSKKLLLSDSGFYLCACLKGGFRGEKLFFGSGTQLSVL.

This clone appeared a single time. The rearrangement joins TRBV28 to TRBJ2-7, with TRBD2 identical over 7 bases. Looked up from germline, CDR1 is MDHEN and CDR2 is SYDVKM. Trimming took 8 bases from V and 4 from J; bases not matched to a gene: 8. The CDR3 covers 13 residues. The CDR3 DNA follows: TGTGCCAGCGGGGGGGGTCTCCCATACGAGCAGTACTTC. It specifies CASGGGLPYEQYF.

The table lists this clone with a few counts. The gene calls are TRBV2 and TRBJ1-1, with a possible D match to TRBD1 (6 bases). V lost 9 bases and J lost 6, with 23 bases in between. Germline V gene lookup returns CDR1 SNHLY and CDR2 FYNNEI. The CDR3 is 15 residues long. CDR3: CASRFLLGGGSEAFF. The CDR3 nucleotides read TGTGCCAGTCGTTTTTTACTGGGGGGCGGCTCTGAAGCTTTCTTT.

The rearrangement links TRBV29-1 to TRBJ2-7; 7 bases agree with TRBD1. This CDR3 comprises 15 residues. Germline loops: CDR1 SQVTM, CDR2 ANQGSEA. Trimming removed 6 bases from V and 6 bases from J; junction bases left unmatched: 17. This CDR3 reads CSVHWAPGQMAEQYF. For the CDR3, the DNA is TGCAGCGTCCACTGGGCCCCGGGACAGATGGCCGAGCAGTACTTC.

As to this clone: Other DNA variants within this sample encode the same CDR3. This sequence joins TRBV7-3 and TRBJ2-1; TRBD2 agrees at 8 bases. The germline CDR1 and CDR2 sequences are SGHTA and FQGTGA. CDR3 size: 15 residues. V lost 5 bases, J lost 0 bases, and 3 bases stayed unmatched. CDR3 bases: TGTGCCAGCAGCCCAGGACTAGCCTCCTACAATGAGCAGTTCTTC. Encoded protein: CASSPGLASYNEQFF.

The chain joins TRBV5-6 to TRBJ2-7; possible D gene TRBD1, 5 bases. V lost 1 base, J lost 6 bases, and 14 bases lay in between. From germline, CDR1 is SGHDT and CDR2 YYEEEE. The CDR3 length is 14 residues. DNA of the CDR3: TGTGCCAGCAGCTTGAGGCAGGGAATAGGCGAGCAGTACTTC. Translation gives CASSLRQGIGEQYF.

This chain uses TRBV5-1 with TRBJ2-3, with 7 bases that match TRBD2. Germline V gene data show CDR1 as SGHRS and CDR2 as YFSETQ. This CDR3 contains 15 residues. The V gene end was trimmed by 0 bases and the J gene end by 6 bases; junction bases not matched to a gene: 7. The CDR3 bases are TGCGCCAGCAGCTTGGTTGGGGCGGGAGCGGATACGCAGTATTTT. Protein sequence: CASSLVGAGADTQYF. The full variable domain, in which reference TRBV5-1 and TRBJ2-3 provide the parts outside the CDR3, is KAGVTQTPRYLIKTRGQQVTLSCSPISGHRSVSWYQQTPGQGLQFLFEYFSETQRNKGNFPGRFSGRQFSNSRSEMNVSTLELGDSALYLCASSLVGAGADTQYFGPGTRLTVL.

This CDR3 is CASSFIATGHTEAFF. DNA for the CDR3: TGTGCCAGCAGCTTCATAGCGACGGGACACACTGAAGCTTTCTTT. This rearrangement joins TRBV11-2 to TRBJ1-1; possible D gene TRBD1, 5 bases. Germline CDR1 is SGHAT and CDR2 is FQNNGV. V lost 3 bases to trimming and J lost 3 bases, with 14 bases between them. The CDR3 covers 15 residues.

With respect to this clone: The identical CDR3 is also encoded by other nucleotide sequences in the sample. V usage is TRBV2 and J usage is TRBJ1-5, with no clear D. Germline CDR1 and CDR2: SNHLY and FYNNEI. Trimming pared 4 bases from V and 3 bases from J, leaving 7 bases between. CDR3 size: 13 residues. Written as DNA, the CDR3 is TGTGCCAGCAGTGGGGGTCTCAATCAGCCCCAGCATTTT. Its protein is CASSGGLNQPQHF.

The J gene is TRBJ2-5, the V gene TRBV7-2; D is perhaps TRBD1 (6 bases). The germline V gene encodes CDR1 SGHTA and CDR2 FQGNSA. This CDR3 is 15 amino acids long. Deletions cut 5 bases from V and 5 bases from J, with 18 bases between. The CDR3 spells CASSPRQVLSETQYF. DNA of the CDR3: TGTGCCAGCAGCCCTAGACAGGTGCTTTCGGAGACCCAGTACTTC.